This T cell receptor beta chain comes out of a study of T cell responses to AZD1222 COVID-19 vaccine. The repertoire was sequenced with immunoSEQ multiplex PCR; TCRdb's copy has only in-frame clones and lacks some. The sample gives 200,000 or so clones, roughly 92% of which show up once; about 10% is in the top ten. V lost 0 bases to trimming and J lost 11 bases, with 13 bases between them. CDR1 is GTSNPN, CDR2 SVGIG, per germline (reference sequence). The CDR3 covers 12 residues. To note about this clone: The target antigen is unknown.

Study-level results: At 160-218 and 743-854, vaccine-associated CD4 TCRs were dominant, and they spanned spike.

This clonotype was sampled from an adult in good health. This chain joins TRBV30 and TRBJ1-2; D might be TRBD1 (5 bases). Here the sequenced sample was peripheral blood, taken on day 0 of AZD1222 vaccination. As DNA, the CDR3 is TGTGCCTGGAGTGTACTGCGGGGACGTTACACCTTC. Protein product: CAWSVLRGRYTF.